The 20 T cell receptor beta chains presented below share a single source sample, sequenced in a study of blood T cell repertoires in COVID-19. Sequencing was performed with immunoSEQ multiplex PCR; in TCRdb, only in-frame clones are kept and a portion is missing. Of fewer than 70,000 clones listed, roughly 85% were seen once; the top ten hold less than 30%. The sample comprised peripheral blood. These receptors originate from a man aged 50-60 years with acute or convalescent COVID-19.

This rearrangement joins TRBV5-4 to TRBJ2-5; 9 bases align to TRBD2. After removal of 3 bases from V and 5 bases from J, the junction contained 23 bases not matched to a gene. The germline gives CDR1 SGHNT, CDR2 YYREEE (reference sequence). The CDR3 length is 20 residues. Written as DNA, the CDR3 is TGTGCCAGCAGCTCCTCCGGTGGCGGGGGGGCCAATTGGGGAATCGAGACCCAGTACTTC. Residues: CASSSSGGGGANWGIETQYF.

For the CDR3, the DNA is TGCGCCAGCAGCACGGACACCCAAGAGACCCAGTACTTC. Protein product: CASSTDTQETQYF. This sequence joins TRBV5-1 and TRBJ2-5; D is perhaps TRBD1 (5 bases). With 4 bases removed from V and 1 base from J, the gap between germline ends came to 8 bases. This CDR3 has 13 amino acids. CDR1 and CDR2 (germline): SGHRS, YFSETQ.

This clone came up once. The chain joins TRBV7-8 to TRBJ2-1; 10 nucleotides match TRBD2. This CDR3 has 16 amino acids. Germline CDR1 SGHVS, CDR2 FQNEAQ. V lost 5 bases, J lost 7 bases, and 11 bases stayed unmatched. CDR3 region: CASSSLAGGEENEQFF. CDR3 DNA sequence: TGTGCCAGCAGCAGTTTAGCGGGGGGCGAAGAGAATGAGCAGTTCTTC.

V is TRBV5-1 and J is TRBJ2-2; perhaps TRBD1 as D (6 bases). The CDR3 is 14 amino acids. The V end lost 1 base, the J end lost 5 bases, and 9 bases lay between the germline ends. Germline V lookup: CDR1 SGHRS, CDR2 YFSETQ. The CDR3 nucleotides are TGCGCCAGCAGCTTGACAGGGCGGACCGGGGAGCTGTTTTTT. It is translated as CASSLTGRTGELFF.

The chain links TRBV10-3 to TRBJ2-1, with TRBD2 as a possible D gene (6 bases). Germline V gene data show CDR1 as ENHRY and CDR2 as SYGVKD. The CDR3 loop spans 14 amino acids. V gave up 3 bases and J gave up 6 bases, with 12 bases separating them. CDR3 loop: CAISEQVEGNEQFF. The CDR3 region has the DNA TGTGCCATCAGTGAACAAGTGGAGGGCAATGAGCAGTTCTTC.

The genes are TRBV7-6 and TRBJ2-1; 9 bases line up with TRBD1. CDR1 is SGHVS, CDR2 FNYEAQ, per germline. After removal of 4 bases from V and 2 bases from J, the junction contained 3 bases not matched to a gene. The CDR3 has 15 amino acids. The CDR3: CASSSRTGAYNEQFF. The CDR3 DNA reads TGTGCCAGCAGCTCTAGGACAGGGGCCTACAATGAGCAGTTCTTC.

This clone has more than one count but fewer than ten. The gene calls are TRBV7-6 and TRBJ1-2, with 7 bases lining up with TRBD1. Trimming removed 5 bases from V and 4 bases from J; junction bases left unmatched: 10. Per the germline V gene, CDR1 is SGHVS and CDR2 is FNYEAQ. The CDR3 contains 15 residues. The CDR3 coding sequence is TGTGCCAGCAGCAAGGAGACAGGGTTGAGCTATGGCTACACCTTC. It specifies CASSKETGLSYGYTF.

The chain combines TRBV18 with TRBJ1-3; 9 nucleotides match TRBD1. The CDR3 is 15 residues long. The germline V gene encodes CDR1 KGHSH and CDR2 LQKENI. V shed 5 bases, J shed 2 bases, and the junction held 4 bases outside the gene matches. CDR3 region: CASSMTGGAGNTIYF. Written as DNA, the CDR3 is TGTGCCAGCTCAATGACAGGGGGAGCTGGAAACACCATATATTTT.

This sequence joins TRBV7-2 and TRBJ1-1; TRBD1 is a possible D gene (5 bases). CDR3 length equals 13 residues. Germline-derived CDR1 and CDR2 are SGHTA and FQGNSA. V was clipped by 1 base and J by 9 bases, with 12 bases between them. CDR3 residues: CASSLVLEDKAFF. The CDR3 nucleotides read TGTGCCAGCAGCTTAGTGTTAGAGGACAAAGCTTTCTTT.

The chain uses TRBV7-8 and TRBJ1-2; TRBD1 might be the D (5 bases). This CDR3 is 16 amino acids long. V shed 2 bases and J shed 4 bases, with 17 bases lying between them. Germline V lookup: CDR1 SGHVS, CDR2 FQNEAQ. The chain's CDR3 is CASSLSAGRSSYGYTF. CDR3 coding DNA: TGTGCCAGCAGCTTATCGGCAGGGCGGTCCTCCTATGGCTACACCTTC.

The CDR3 nucleotides are TGTGCCAGCTCACCGAACAGAGCGGGAGGCTACACCTTC. Protein: CASSPNRAGGYTF. The V gene is TRBV18, the J gene TRBJ1-2; D unresolved. Germline V lookup: CDR1 KGHSH, CDR2 LQKENI. This CDR3 is built from 13 residues. Trimming removed 3 bases at V and 8 bases at J, with 13 bases between.

The CDR3 DNA reads as TGTGCCAGCAGCCCCACAGGGGGCGTCGGAAACACCATATATTTT. It specifies CASSPTGGVGNTIYF. The chain employs TRBV2 and TRBJ1-3, with 9 bases fitting TRBD1. V shed 6 bases and J 4 bases; nucleotides not matched to a gene: 7. The CDR3 length is 15 residues. Per the germline V gene, CDR1 is SNHLY and CDR2 is FYNNEI.

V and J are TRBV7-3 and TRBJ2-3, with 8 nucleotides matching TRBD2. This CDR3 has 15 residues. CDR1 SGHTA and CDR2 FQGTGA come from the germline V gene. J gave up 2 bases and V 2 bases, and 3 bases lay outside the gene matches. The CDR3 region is CASSLRRGATDTQYF. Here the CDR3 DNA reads TGTGCCAGCAGCTTACGGCGGGGGGCCACAGATACGCAGTATTTT.

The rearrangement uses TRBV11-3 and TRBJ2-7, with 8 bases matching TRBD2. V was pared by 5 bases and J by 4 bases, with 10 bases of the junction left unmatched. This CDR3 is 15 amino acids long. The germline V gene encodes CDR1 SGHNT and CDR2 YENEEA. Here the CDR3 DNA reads TGTGCCAGCAGCCCGCGGGAGGACTCGACATACGAGCAGTACGTC. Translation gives CASSPREDSTYEQYV.

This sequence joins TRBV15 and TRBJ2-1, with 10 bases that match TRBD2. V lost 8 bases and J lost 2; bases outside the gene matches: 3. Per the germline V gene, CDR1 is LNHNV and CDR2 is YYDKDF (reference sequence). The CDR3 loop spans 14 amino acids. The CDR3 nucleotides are TGTGCCACCTCAAGCGGGGGGGCCTACAATGAGCAGTTCTTC. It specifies CATSSGGAYNEQFF. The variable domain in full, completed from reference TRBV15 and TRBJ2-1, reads DAMVIQNPRYQVTQFGKPVTLSCSQTLNHNVMYWYQQKSSQAPKLLFHYYDKDFNNEADTPDNFQSRRPNTSFCFLDIRSPGLGDTAMYLCATSSGGAYNEQFFGPGTRLTVL.

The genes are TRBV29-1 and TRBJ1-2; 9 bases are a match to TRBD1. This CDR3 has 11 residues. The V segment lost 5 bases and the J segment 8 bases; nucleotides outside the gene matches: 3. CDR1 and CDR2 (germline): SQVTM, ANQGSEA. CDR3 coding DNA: TGCAGCGTTACAGGGGGCGAGGGCTACACCTTC. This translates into CSVTGGEGYTF.

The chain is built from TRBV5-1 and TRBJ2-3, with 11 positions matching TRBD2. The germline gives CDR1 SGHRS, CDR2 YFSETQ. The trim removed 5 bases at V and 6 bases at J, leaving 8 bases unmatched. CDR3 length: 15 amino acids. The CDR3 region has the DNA TGCGCCAGCAGTTCCGGGACTAGCGGTTGGGATACGCAGTATTTT. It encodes CASSSGTSGWDTQYF.

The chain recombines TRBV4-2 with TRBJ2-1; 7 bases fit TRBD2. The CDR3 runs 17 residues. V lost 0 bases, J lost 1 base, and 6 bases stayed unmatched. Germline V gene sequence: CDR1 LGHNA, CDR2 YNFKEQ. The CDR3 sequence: CASSQEGMGLSYNEQFF. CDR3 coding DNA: TGTGCCAGCAGCCAAGAGGGAATGGGACTATCCTACAATGAGCAGTTCTTC.

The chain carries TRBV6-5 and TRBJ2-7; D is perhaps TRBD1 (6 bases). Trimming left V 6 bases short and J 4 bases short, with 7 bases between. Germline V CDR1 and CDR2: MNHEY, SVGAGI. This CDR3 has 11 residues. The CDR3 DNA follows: TGTGCCAGCAGGGACAGTTACGAGCAGTACGTC. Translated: CASRDSYEQYV.

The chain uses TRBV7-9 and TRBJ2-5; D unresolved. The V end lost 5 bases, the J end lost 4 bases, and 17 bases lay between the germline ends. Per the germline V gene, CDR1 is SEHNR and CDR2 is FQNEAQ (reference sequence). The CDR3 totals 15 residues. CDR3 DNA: TGTGCCAGCAGCCCACCGTATCCCCTCGGAGAGACCCAGTACTTC. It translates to CASSPPYPLGETQYF.